This entry features one T cell receptor (beta chain) sequence. These data are taken from a study of T-cell memory formation after mild COVID-19. Trimming left V 0 bases short and J 11 bases short, with 15 bases between. From germline, CDR1 is SGHRS and CDR2 YFSETQ. The CDR3 has 14 residues. TCRdb re-called the 5' RACE reads through MiXCR, storing one row per CDR3 protein. The repertoire holds approximately 400,000 distinct CDR3 sequences, with more than 15% as singletons. The sequence was collected from a man between 18 and 35 years old who had mild COVID-19 (a few samples of this study predate the infection). Cell type and time point are not known. V gene TRBV5-1 combines with J gene TRBJ2-1; possible D gene TRBD2, 6 bases. The sample consisted of PBMCs or a T cell subset sorted from them (not recorded which). CDR3 coding DNA: TGCGCCAGCAGCTTGGCGGGCAGGGAGGTCCAGCAGTTCTTC. Protein: CASSLAGREVQQFF.